The T cell receptor beta chain described here comes from a study of cytomegalovirus exposure and HLA in healthy donors. Study-wide findings and caveats: Productive status was seen about 90% or about 30% of the time for most TCR beta V segments in an earlier analysis. Rare sequences made up most TCRs, while some public TCRs were found in many donors.

Primers for the PCR totalled 60 Vbeta and 13 Jbeta. TCRdb's copy holds only in-frame clones and misses some; the assay was immunoSEQ multiplex PCR. The sample lists about 180,000 clones, roughly 88% occurring once. A single count supports this clone. The antigen is undetermined. The CDR3 is 16 residues long. The V end was cut by 3 bases, the J end by 0 bases, with 10 bases between. Looked up from germline, CDR1 is SGHKS and CDR2 is YYEKEE (reference sequence). The receptor was derived from a boy younger than 10 in good health and CMV-seronegative. The chain recombines TRBV5-5 with TRBJ1-6, with D uncertain. The specimen sequenced was PBMCs. The CDR3 here is CASSSEQSSYNSPLHF. The CDR3 DNA reads as TGTGCCAGCAGCTCTGAACAGAGCTCCTATAATTCACCCCTCCACTTT.